The rows below give T cell receptor beta chains drawn from one sample of a study of cytomegalovirus exposure and HLA in healthy donors. The data were produced by immunoSEQ multiplex PCR, yet TCRdb's version contains in-frame clones alone and is incomplete. The table shows around 130,000 clones, with about 80% occurring only once. Sequencing input: PBMCs. These receptors came from a man between 35 and 55 years old in good health and CMV-seronegative. CDR3s include the opening cysteine and the closing phenylalanine or tryptophan.

CDR3: CATKGEREGYEQYF
V: TRBV27
J: TRBJ2-7

CDR3: CASRGAGGTETQYF
V: TRBV6-5
J: TRBJ2-5

CDR3: CASSLWDSRTDTQYF
V: TRBV5-8
J: TRBJ2-3

CDR3: CASSLVAGGPPGELFF
V: TRBV7-2
J: TRBJ2-2

CDR3: CASSSSDFSNQPQHF
V: TRBV7-9
J: TRBJ1-5

CDR3: CASSFGGTGKGDTQYF
V: TRBV27
J: TRBJ2-3

CDR3: CASSLAGGYNEQFF
V: TRBV7-9
J: TRBJ2-1

CDR3: CAWSTGAGNTIYF
V: TRBV30
J: TRBJ1-3

CDR3: CASTRTSGSYEQYF
V: TRBV27
J: TRBJ2-7

CDR3: CASSLDRLSPSYNEQFF
V: TRBV11-2
J: TRBJ2-1

CDR3: CASSQNRGTSTDTQYF
V: TRBV4-2
J: TRBJ2-3

CDR3: CASRTGWGSSPLHF
V: TRBV27
J: TRBJ1-6

CDR3: CASSDRGPNQPQHF
V: TRBV19
J: TRBJ1-5

CDR3: CASRPPGQGYTIYF
V: TRBV28
J: TRBJ1-3

CDR3: CASSQEEAGGYEQYF
V: TRBV4-1
J: TRBJ2-7

CDR3: CASSLMTSSYEQYF
V: TRBV27
J: TRBJ2-7

CDR3: CASSLSLAGSTDTQYF
V: TRBV28
J: TRBJ2-3

CDR3: CASSLEQGARETQYF
V: TRBV5-1
J: TRBJ2-5

CDR3: CASSIFAPLAGGGDTQYF
V: TRBV19
J: TRBJ2-3

CDR3: CASSLERQARETQYF
V: TRBV5-4
J: TRBJ2-5

CDR3: CASSLAPQGPTGELFF
V: TRBV7-6
J: TRBJ2-2

CDR3: CASSLVLAGDYTQYF
V: TRBV7-9
J: TRBJ2-3

CDR3: CATSRDRVQETQYF
V: TRBV15
J: TRBJ2-5

CDR3: CAISPDRNTEAFF
V: TRBV10-3
J: TRBJ1-1

CDR3: CASCRGGAYGETQYF
V: TRBV9
J: TRBJ2-5

CDR3: CASSFPGTSGRHEQFF
V: TRBV27
J: TRBJ2-1

CDR3: CASSTDRVEQYF
V: TRBV7-9
J: TRBJ2-7

CDR3: CASSPELDREDTQYF
V: TRBV5-4
J: TRBJ2-3